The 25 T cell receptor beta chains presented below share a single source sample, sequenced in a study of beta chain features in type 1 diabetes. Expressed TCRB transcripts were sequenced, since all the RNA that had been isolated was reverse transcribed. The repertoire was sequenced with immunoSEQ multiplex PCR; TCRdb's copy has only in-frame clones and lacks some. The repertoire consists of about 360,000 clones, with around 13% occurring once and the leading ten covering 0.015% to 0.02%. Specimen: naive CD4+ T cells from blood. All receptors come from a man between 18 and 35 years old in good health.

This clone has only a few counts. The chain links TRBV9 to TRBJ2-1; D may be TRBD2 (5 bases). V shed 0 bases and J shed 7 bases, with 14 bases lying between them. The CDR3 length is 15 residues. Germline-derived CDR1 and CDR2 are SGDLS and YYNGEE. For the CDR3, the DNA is TGTGCCAGCAGCGTAGTCGGCCGGGGTTCGAATGAGCAGTTCTTC. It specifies CASSVVGRGSNEQFF.

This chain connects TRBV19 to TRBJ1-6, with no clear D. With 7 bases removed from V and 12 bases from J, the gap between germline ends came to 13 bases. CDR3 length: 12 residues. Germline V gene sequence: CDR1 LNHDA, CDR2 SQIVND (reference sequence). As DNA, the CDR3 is TGTGCCAGTACCGCACCAGGCGAACCCCTCCACTTT. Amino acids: CASTAPGEPLHF.

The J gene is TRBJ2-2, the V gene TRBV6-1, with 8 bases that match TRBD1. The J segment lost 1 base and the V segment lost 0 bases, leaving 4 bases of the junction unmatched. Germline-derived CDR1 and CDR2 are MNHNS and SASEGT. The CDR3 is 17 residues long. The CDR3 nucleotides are TGTGCCAGCAGTGAAGCTACCGGGACAGGGAACACCGGGGAGCTGTTTTTT. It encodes CASSEATGTGNTGELFF.

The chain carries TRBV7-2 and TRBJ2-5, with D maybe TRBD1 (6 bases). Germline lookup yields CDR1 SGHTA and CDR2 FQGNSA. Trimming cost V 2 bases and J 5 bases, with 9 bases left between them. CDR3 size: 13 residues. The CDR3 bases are TGTGCCAGCAGCTTATGGGACACTGAGACCCAGTACTTC. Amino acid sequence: CASSLWDTETQYF.

CDR3 nucleotides: TGCGCCAGCAGCCAAGCCGACAGGGTGAACACTGAAGCTTTCTTT. This sequence encodes CASSQADRVNTEAFF. The chain has TRBV4-1 and TRBJ1-1; 7 nucleotides match TRBD1. The junction had 2 bases not matched to a gene; V was cut back by 1 base and J by 0 bases. Germline-derived CDR1 and CDR2 are MGHRA and YSYEKL. The CDR3 is 15 amino acids.

The DNA for the CDR3 is TGTGCCAGCAGTTTTAACAGGGGCTCCAATTCACCCCTCCACTTT. This sequence encodes CASSFNRGSNSPLHF. This chain uses TRBV27 with TRBJ1-6; 7 bases line up with TRBD1. The CDR3 spans 15 residues. CDR1 and CDR2 (germline): MNHEY, SMNVEV (reference sequence). Unmatched junction bases numbered 6, after V lost 3 bases and J lost 7 bases.

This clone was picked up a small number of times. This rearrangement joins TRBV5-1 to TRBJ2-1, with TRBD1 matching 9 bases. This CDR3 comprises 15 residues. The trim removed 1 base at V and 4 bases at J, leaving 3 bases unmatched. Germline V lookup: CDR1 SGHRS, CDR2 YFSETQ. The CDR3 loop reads CASSLIQGAYNEQFF. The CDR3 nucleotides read TGCGCCAGCAGCTTGATACAGGGGGCTTACAATGAGCAGTTCTTC.

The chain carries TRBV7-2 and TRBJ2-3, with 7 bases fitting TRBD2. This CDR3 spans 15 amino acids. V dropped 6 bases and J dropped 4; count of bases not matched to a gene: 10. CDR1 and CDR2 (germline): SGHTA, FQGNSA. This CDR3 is CASSLITSDADTQYF. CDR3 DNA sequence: TGTGCCAGCAGTCTCATCACTAGCGACGCAGATACGCAGTATTTT.

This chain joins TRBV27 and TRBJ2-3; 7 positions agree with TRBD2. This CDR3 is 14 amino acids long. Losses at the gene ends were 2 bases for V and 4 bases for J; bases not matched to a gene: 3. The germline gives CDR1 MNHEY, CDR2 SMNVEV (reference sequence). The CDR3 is CASSLAGVPDTQYF. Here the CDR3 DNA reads TGTGCCAGCAGTTTAGCGGGGGTCCCAGATACGCAGTATTTT.

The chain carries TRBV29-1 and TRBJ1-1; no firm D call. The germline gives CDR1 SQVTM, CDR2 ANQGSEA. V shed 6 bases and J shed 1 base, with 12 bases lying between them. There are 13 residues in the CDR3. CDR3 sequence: CSVLVHKNTEAFF. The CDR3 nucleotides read TGCAGCGTCCTGGTGCACAAGAACACTGAAGCTTTCTTT.

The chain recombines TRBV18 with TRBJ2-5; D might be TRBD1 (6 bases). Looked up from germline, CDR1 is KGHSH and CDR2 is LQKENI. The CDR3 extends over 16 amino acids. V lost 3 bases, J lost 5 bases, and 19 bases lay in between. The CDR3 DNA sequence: TGTGCCAGCTCACCTCGCCGGGACCCTCAGGGGGAGACCCAGTACTTC. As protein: CASSPRRDPQGETQYF.

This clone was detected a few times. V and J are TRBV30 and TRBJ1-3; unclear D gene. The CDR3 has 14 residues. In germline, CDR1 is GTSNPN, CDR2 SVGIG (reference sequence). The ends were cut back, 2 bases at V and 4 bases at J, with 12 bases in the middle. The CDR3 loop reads CAWSPRTDGNTIYF. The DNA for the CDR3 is TGTGCCTGGAGTCCACGGACTGACGGAAACACCATATATTTT.

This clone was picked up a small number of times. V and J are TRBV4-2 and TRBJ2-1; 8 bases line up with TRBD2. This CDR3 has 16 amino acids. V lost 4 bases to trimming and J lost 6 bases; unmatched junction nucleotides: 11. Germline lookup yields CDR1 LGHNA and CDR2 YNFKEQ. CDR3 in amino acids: CASSPPGVAGSNEQFF. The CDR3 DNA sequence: TGTGCCAGCAGCCCCCCGGGGGTAGCGGGAAGCAATGAGCAGTTCTTC.

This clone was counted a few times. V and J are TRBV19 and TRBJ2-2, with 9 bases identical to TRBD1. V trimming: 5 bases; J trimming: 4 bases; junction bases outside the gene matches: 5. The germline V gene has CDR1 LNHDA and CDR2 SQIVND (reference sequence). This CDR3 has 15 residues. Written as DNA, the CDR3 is TGTGCCAGTAGTGCTGAGACAGGGGGCACCGGGGAGCTGTTTTTT. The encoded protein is CASSAETGGTGELFF. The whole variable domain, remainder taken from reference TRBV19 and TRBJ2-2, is DGGITQSPKYLFRKEGQNVTLSCEQNLNHDAMYWYRQDPGQGLRLIYYSQIVNDFQKGDIAEGYSVSREKKESFPLTVTSAQKNPTAFYLCASSAETGGTGELFFGEGSRLTVL.

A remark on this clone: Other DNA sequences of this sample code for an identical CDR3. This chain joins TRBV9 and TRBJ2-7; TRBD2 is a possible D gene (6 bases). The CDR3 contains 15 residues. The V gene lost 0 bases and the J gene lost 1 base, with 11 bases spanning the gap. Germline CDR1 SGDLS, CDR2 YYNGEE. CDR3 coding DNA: TGTGCCAGCAGCGTAGGCGTAGGGAGGTCCTACGAGCAGTACTTC. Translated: CASSVGVGRSYEQYF.

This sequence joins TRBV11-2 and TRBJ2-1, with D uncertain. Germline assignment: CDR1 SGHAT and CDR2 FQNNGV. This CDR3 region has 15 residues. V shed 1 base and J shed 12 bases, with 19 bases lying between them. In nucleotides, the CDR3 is TGTGCCAGCAGCTTAGGTGGCCCTAGTTCCCATGGGCAGTTCTTC. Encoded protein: CASSLGGPSSHGQFF.

The CDR3 is CAERRGQETQYF. The CDR3 region has the DNA TGTGCCGAGCGCAGGGGCCAAGAGACCCAGTACTTC. V and J are TRBV2 and TRBJ2-5; maybe TRBD1 (6 bases). V was pared by 11 bases and J by 1 base, with 11 bases between. This CDR3 has 12 amino acids. Per germline, CDR1 SNHLY and CDR2 FYNNEI.

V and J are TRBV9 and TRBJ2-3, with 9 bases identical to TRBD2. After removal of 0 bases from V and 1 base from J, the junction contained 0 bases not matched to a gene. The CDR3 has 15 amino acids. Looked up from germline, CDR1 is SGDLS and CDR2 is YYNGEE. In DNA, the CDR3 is TGTGCCAGCAGCGTAGTAGCGGGGGGCACAGATACGCAGTATTTT. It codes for CASSVVAGGTDTQYF.

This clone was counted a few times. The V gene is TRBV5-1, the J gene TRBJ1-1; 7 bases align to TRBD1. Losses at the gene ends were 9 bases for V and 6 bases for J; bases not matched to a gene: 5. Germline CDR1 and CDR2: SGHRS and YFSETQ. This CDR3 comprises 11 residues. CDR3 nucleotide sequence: TGCGCCATCAGACAGGGCGCTGAAGCTTTCTTT. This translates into CAIRQGAEAFF.

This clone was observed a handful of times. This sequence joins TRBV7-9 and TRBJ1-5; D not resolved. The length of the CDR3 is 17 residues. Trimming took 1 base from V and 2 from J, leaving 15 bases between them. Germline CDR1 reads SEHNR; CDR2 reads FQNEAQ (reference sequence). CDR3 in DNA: TGTGCCAGCAGCTTAGGTTCGGGGAGTTTTGGCAATCAGCCCCAGCATTTT. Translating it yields CASSLGSGSFGNQPQHF. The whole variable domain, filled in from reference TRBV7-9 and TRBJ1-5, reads DTGVSQNPRHKITKRGQNVTFRCDPISEHNRLYWYRQTLGQGPEFLTYFQNEAQLEKSRLLSDRFSAERPKGSFSTLEIQRTEQGDSAMYLCASSLGSGSFGNQPQHFGDGTRLSIL.

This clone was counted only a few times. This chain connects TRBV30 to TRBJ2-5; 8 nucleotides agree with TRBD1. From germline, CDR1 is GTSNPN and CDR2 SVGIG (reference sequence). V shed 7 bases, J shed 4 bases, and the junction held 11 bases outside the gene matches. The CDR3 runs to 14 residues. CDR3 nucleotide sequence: TGTGCCTCCTCCTCCGGGACAGGAGGAGAGACCCAGTACTTC. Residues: CASSSGTGGETQYF.

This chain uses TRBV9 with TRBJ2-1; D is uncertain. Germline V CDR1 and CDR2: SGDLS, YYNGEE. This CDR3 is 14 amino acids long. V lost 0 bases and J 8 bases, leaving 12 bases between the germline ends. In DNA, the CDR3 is TGTGCCAGCAGCGTAGGTCCCCTATTAGATGAGCAGTTCTTC. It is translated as CASSVGPLLDEQFF. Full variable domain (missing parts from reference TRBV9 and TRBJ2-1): DSGVTQTPKHLITATGQRVTLRCSPRSGDLSVYWYQQSLDQGLQFLIQYYNGEERAKGNILERFSAQQFPDLHSELNLSSLELGDSALYFCASSVGPLLDEQFFGPGTRLTVL.

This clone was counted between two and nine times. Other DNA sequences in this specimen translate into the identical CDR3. The CDR3 reads CASSQGQGGEKLFF. CDR3 bases: TGCGCCAGCAGCCAAGGGCAGGGGGGCGAAAAACTGTTTTTT. This chain joins TRBV4-3 and TRBJ1-4; 7 bases line up with TRBD1. The CDR3 contains 14 residues. Germline values: CDR1 LGHNA, CDR2 YSLEER. Trimming took 1 base from V and 8 from J; bases not matched to a gene: 4.

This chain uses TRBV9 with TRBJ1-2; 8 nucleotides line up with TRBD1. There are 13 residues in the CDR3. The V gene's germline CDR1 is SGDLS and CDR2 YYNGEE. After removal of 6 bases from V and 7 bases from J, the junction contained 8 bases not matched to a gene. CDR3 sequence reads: CASNTQGAGGYTF. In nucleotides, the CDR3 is TGTGCCAGCAACACCCAGGGGGCTGGTGGCTACACCTTC.

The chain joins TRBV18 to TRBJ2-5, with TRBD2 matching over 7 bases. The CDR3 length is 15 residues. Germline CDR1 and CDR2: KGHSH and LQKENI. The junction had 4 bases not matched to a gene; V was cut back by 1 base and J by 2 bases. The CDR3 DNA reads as TGTGCCAGCTCACCACGAGCGGGACTACAAGAGACCCAGTACTTC. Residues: CASSPRAGLQETQYF. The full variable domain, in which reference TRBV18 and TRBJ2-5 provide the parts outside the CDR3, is NAGVMQNPRHLVRRRGQEARLRCSPMKGHSHVYWYRQLPEEGLKFMVYLQKENIIDESGMPKERFSAEFPKEGPSILRIQQVVRGDSAAYFCASSPRAGLQETQYFGPGTRLLVL.